What follows describes a single TCR beta chain. This clonotype was seen a single time. What this receptor recognizes is not known. No clone much larger than this one lies a single base away; base qualities are absent. Support from one read is weak. CDR1 is given as LGHNA and CDR2 as YSLEER, both from the germline V gene. The CDR3 contains 13 residues, cysteine and phenylalanine counted. Kept here is only the CDR3 DNA, which spans 39 bases and is read in frame from base 1. Deletion took 0 bases off V and 8 bases off J, with a span of 10 bases between the germline ends. Sequencer: Illumina Genome Analyzer IIx. Clones were called with MiXCR by TCRdb after fastp trimmed the public reads at Q25, and only in-frame beta chains were retained. Every CDR3 protein is listed once, alongside the most common genes and DNA of its rows. The sample contains nearly 15,000 distinct CDR3 sequences, 30% to 45% of them found a single time. The ten largest clones take up about 16% of the sample.

The sample is drawn from a study (dated by TCRdb to 2012 to 2015). The TCR was taken from a human donor. Sample: blood. The chain is encoded by TRBV4-3 joined to TRBJ1-1; tentative D gene TRBD1, with 5 bases matching. Here the CDR3 is given as CASSQDSRQEAFF. The DNA sequence reads TGCGCCAGCAGCCAAGACAGTAGACAGGAAGCTTTCTTT.